This T cell receptor beta chain was captured by sequencing in a study of T-cell memory formation after mild COVID-19. TCRdb used MiXCR to reprocess the 5' RACE reads, holding one entry per CDR3 protein. Here the sample spans 540,000 or so distinct CDR3 sequences, around 21% being singletons. Germline V lookup: CDR1 LNHDA, CDR2 SQIVND (reference sequence). The V segment lost 3 bases and the J segment 1 base; nucleotides outside the gene matches: 2. CDR3 length: 15 residues. The rearrangement joins TRBV19 to TRBJ1-5; 8 bases align to TRBD1. The receptor was isolated from an adult woman who had mild COVID-19 (a few samples of this study predate the infection). Cell type and time point are not known. The source material was PBMCs or a T cell subset sorted from them (not recorded which). CDR3 bases: TGTGCCAGTAGTATGCAGGGGGCGAGCAATCAGCCCCAGCATTTT. Translating gives CASSMQGASNQPQHF.